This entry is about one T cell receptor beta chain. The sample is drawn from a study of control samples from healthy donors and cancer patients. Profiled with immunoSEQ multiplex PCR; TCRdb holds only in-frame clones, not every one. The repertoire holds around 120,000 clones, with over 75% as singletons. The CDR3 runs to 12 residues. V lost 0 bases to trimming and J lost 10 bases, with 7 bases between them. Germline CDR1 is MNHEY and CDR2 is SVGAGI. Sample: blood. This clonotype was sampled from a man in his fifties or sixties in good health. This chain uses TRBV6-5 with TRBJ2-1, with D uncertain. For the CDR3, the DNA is TGTGCCAGCAGTTACTCGATGGGGGAGCAGTTCTTC. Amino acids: CASSYSMGEQFF.